This T cell receptor (beta chain) stems from a study of blood T cells in healthy people across ages. Findings and limits, study-wide: Significant beta diversity loss was already apparent by age around 36, declining roughly linearly.

About this clonotype itself: Its antigen is not known. A single base separates this from a much larger clone, so it may be a read error.

This CDR3 is 17 amino acids long. The germline V gene has CDR1 SGHRS and CDR2 YFSETQ. There were at least 5.5 micrograms of total RNA extracted from every sample. Together with a sample-barcoded 5' primer, a J-beta primer mix was included in a second PCR lasting roughly 7 to 11 cycles. Tagging of each cDNA molecule was performed by a template-switch adaptor with 12 random nucleotides. TCRdb independently ran MiXCR on the 5' RACE reads; one entry per CDR3 protein. The data contain about 1.6 million distinct CDR3 sequences, 34% of them singletons. The sequence came from a woman in her twenties or thirties in good health. The sample taken for sequencing was blood. V and J are TRBV5-1 and TRBJ2-6; perhaps TRBD2 as D (6 bases). The CDR3 is CASRGAGLSSGANALTF. As DNA, the CDR3 is TGCGCCAGCAGAGGGGCGGGATTGAGCTCTGGGGCCAACGCCCTGACTTTC. The variable domain in full, with the rest retrieved from reference TRBV5-1 and TRBJ2-6, is KAGVTQTPRYLIKTRGQQVTLSCSPISGHRSVSWYQQTPGQGLQFLFEYFSETQRNKGNFPGRFSGRQFSNSRSEMNVSTLELGDSALYLCASRGAGLSSGANALTFGAGSRLTVL.